A selection of T cell receptor beta chains follows, all from one sample in a study of regulatory T cells in long-lasting Graves disease. TCRdb processed the multiplex PCR reads anew with MiXCR; each CDR3 protein has one entry. The data show roughly 380,000 distinct CDR3 sequences, with around a sixth seen just once and about 20% held by the top ten. Sample: peripheral blood mononuclear cells (PBMCs), taken at new diagnosis, from a patient treated with antithyroid drugs. The receptors shown here come from a female donor with Graves disease. Each CDR3 is given with its conserved first and last residue. The D gene is left open where the match is weak. The listing skips clone size in some rows; elsewhere it reads once, few, many or a size class.

DNA	CDR3	V	D	size	J
TGTGCCAGCAGCTTAAGGCGGTCAGGGAGGCTCCCTTACAACAATGAGCAGTTCTTC	CASSLRRSGRLPYNNEQFF	TRBV13	-	many	TRBJ2-1
TGTGCCAGCAGCTTAAGTCCGACAGGAAACTCCTACGAGCAGTACTTC	CASSLSPTGNSYEQYF	TRBV7-3	-	-	TRBJ2-7
TGTGCCAGCAGCTTACCGTACTCCTACGAGCAGTACTTC	CASSLPYSYEQYF	TRBV7-2	-	many	TRBJ2-7
TGTGCCAGCAGCAGCCTCGCGGGGCCTCGCACAGATACGCAGTATTTT	CASSSLAGPRTDTQYF	TRBV5-6	-	-	TRBJ2-3
TGCAGCGTGGGAATGGACGGAGCCTACGAGCAGTACTTC	CSVGMDGAYEQYF	TRBV29-1	-	many	TRBJ2-7
TGTGCCAGCAGCCAAGAGGCAACTGAAGCTTTCTTT	CASSQEATEAFF	TRBV3-1	-	many	TRBJ1-1
TGTGCCAGCAGCAGGACAGGGGCCAACGTCCTGACTTTC	CASSRTGANVLTF	TRBV7-3	-	few	TRBJ2-6
TGTGCCAGCAGTCCCGGGACAGGGGGCTACGAGCAGTACTTC	CASSPGTGGYEQYF	TRBV28	TRBD1	many	TRBJ2-7
TGTGCCAGCAGCTTGGAAGGAGAAGACTACTTCTCTGGAAACACCATATATTTT	CASSLEGEDYFSGNTIYF	TRBV5-8	-	many	TRBJ1-3
TGTGCCAGCAGCCACAAAGGATGGGACAGGGTTACTTACGAGCAGTACTTC	CASSHKGWDRVTYEQYF	TRBV27	TRBD1	few	TRBJ2-7
TGTGCCTGGCTCAGGACAGAACAAGAGACCCAGTACTTC	CAWLRTEQETQYF	TRBV30	-	-	TRBJ2-5
TGTGCCAGCTCACCGGCGGGGGACGGAGAAAAACTGTTTTTT	CASSPAGDGEKLFF	TRBV18	-	-	TRBJ1-4
TGTGCCAGCAGCTTAGAACAGGGGGTTGAGACCCAGTACTTC	CASSLEQGVETQYF	TRBV11-2	TRBD1	-	TRBJ2-5
TGTGCCAGTAGTCTGCGAGGACAGGGGGCTGAAGCTTTCTTT	CASSLRGQGAEAFF	TRBV19	TRBD1	few	TRBJ1-1
TGCGCCAGCAGCCAGTACGCACGGGGCACTGAAGCTTTCTTT	CASSQYARGTEAFF	TRBV4-1	-	many	TRBJ1-1
TGCAGTGCTAGAGATCAGAGTTCCAAGGGGGAAAAACTGTTTTTT	CSARDQSSKGEKLFF	TRBV20-1	-	many	TRBJ1-4
TGTGCCAGCAGCCCCGGGATCTCCCTTAATGAGCAGTTCTTC	CASSPGISLNEQFF	TRBV7-9	-	many	TRBJ2-1
TGCGCCAGCACCCAGGGGGACATTCAGTACTTC	CASTQGDIQYF	TRBV10-2	TRBD1	-	TRBJ2-4
TGTGCCAGCAGCCGGAGGGGGGAGACCCAGTACTTC	CASSRRGETQYF	TRBV11-2	-	many	TRBJ2-5
TGTGCCAGTAGTCCCTCCGGACAGGGAAGCTCTGGAAACACCATATATTTT	CASSPSGQGSSGNTIYF	TRBV19	TRBD1	once	TRBJ1-3
TGTGCCAGCCTGGGACAGGCGAGAGGCTACACCTTC	CASLGQARGYTF	TRBV6-1	TRBD1	few	TRBJ1-2
TGTGCCAGCAGTTACTCCAGGGGGAACACCGGGGAGCTGTTTTTT	CASSYSRGNTGELFF	TRBV6-5	-	many	TRBJ2-2
TGTGCCAGCAGTTACAGTCCATCTTTAAACACTGAAGCTTTCTTT	CASSYSPSLNTEAFF	TRBV6-5	-	few	TRBJ1-1
TGTGCCAGCAGCCCCCTTGGGACGCAGGGGAGACTGTTTTTT	CASSPLGTQGRLFF	TRBV12-3/TRBV12-4	-	many	TRBJ1-4
TGTGCCAGCAGCTTAGAGGCTCGCACTGAAGCTTTCTTT	CASSLEARTEAFF	TRBV7-9	-	few	TRBJ1-1
TGTGCCAGCAGCGTAGCGGGGGGGCCGGGCAATGAGCAGTTCTTC	CASSVAGGPGNEQFF	TRBV9	TRBD2	-	TRBJ2-1
TGTGCTAGTGGTTTGGTCCGAGGCGTTGATGGCTACACCTTC	CASGLVRGVDGYTF	TRBV12-5	-	many	TRBJ1-2
TGTGCCAGCAGTGATATCGCAGGGGGCGCAGGGCAGCCCCAGCATTTT	CASSDIAGGAGQPQHF	TRBV2	TRBD1	many	TRBJ1-5
TGTGCCAGCAGCGTATACCCCGTGGACAGGGAAACAAACACTGAAGCTTTCTTT	CASSVYPVDRETNTEAFF	TRBV9	TRBD1	few	TRBJ1-1
TGTGCCACCACCCGGGACAGGGGAACTGAAGCTTTCTTT	CATTRDRGTEAFF	TRBV6-1	TRBD1	many	TRBJ1-1
TGTGCCAGCAGTGAAGTCGGGTCAGCCGACGGCTACACCTTC	CASSEVGSADGYTF	TRBV25-1	-	few	TRBJ1-2
TGTGCCAGCAGCCAACCTGTAGCGGGAGCGACCAACAATGAGCAGTTCTTC	CASSQPVAGATNNEQFF	TRBV3-1	TRBD2	-	TRBJ2-1
TGTGCCAGCAGTGAGTGGTCGTGGCAGAACCAAGAGACCCAGTACTTC	CASSEWSWQNQETQYF	TRBV2	-	many	TRBJ2-5
TGTGCCAGCAGCACCCGGGACAGGGGTCTTCACGAGCAGTACTTC	CASSTRDRGLHEQYF	TRBV5-6	TRBD1	-	TRBJ2-7
TGTGCCAGCAGCCCCCCCTCGACTAGAGGGGAGGAGACCCAGTACTTC	CASSPPSTRGEETQYF	TRBV3-1	-	many	TRBJ2-5
TGTGCCACCACCAGGGGCAGGGAAGTGAGTCAGCCCCAGCATTTT	CATTRGREVSQPQHF	TRBV15	-	many	TRBJ1-5
TGTGCCAGCAGTCCTGAGACAGGGCCTAGATATGGCTACACCTTC	CASSPETGPRYGYTF	TRBV2	TRBD1	many	TRBJ1-2
TGTGCCAGCAGACTAGCGGGCGGCACAGATACGCAGTATTTT	CASRLAGGTDTQYF	TRBV3-1	TRBD2	many	TRBJ2-3
TGCAGTGCTAGGGGGAGAGGGAGGAGCAATCAGCCCCAGCATTTT	CSARGRGRSNQPQHF	TRBV20-1	-	many	TRBJ1-5
TGTGCCAGCAGCCCCCAGACAGGGGCAGTGGAGACCCAGTACTTC	CASSPQTGAVETQYF	TRBV3-1	TRBD1	many	TRBJ2-5
TGTGCCAGCTCACCGACGGGAGGCTGGGATGAGCAGTTCTTC	CASSPTGGWDEQFF	TRBV18	TRBD2	many	TRBJ2-1
TGTGCCAGCAGCCAAGATGAGGGGGGGGTAGTCTCTGGAAACACCATATATTTT	CASSQDEGGVVSGNTIYF	TRBV3-1	-	-	TRBJ1-3
TGTGCCAGCACCCGGGCGATGGGGAACTATGGCTACACCTTC	CASTRAMGNYGYTF	TRBV12-3/TRBV12-4	-	many	TRBJ1-2
TGTGCCAGTACCCCGGAGGGGACTTCTAGCCATGGCTACACCTTC	CASTPEGTSSHGYTF	TRBV19	-	few	TRBJ1-2
TGTGCCAGCATGCGATGGGGACAGGGAAATTCACCCCTCCACTTT	CASMRWGQGNSPLHF	TRBV7-3	TRBD1	-	TRBJ1-6
TGTGCCGTTCATCAGCGGGTAGTAAACAATGAGCAGTTCTTC	CAVHQRVVNNEQFF	TRBV4-2	-	-	TRBJ2-1
TGTGCCAGCAGCTACAACTGCGGTCCTCCCTACGAGCAGTACTTC	CASSYNCGPPYEQYF	TRBV7-2	-	many	TRBJ2-7
TGTGCCAGCAGCCCCCGGACGGAAGAAGAGACCCAGTACTTC	CASSPRTEEETQYF	TRBV7-9	-	-	TRBJ2-5
TGTGCCAGCAGCTCGGACGCTCGTGAAAAACTGTTTTTT	CASSSDAREKLFF	TRBV7-9	-	many	TRBJ1-4
TGTGCCAGCAGCTTAGATCGGACTAGTGTAGATACGCAGTATTTT	CASSLDRTSVDTQYF	TRBV11-2	TRBD2	-	TRBJ2-3
TGTGCCAGCAGTTACCTTCCTGGTCCCAGGGCCTCCTACGAGCAGTACTTC	CASSYLPGPRASYEQYF	TRBV6-5	-	many	TRBJ2-7
TGTGCCAGCAGCGTAGAGGGGACAGGGTCCTATGAGCAGTTCTTC	CASSVEGTGSYEQFF	TRBV9	TRBD1	-	TRBJ2-1
TGTGCCAGCAGTGATCAGTTTGTGTGGAATCAGCCCCAGCATTTT	CASSDQFVWNQPQHF	TRBV6-1	-	many	TRBJ1-5
TGTGCCAGCAGTCCTCGTACACAGGGGGAAGACGGCTATGGCTACACCTTC	CASSPRTQGEDGYGYTF	TRBV27	TRBD1	many	TRBJ1-2
TGTGCCAGCAGCGCGGAACGGAGAAATCAGCCCCAGCATTTT	CASSAERRNQPQHF	TRBV6-1	-	many	TRBJ1-5
TGTGCCAGCAGTTTACAGTATCCGGGACAGGGGGAGACCCAGTACTTC	CASSLQYPGQGETQYF	TRBV28	TRBD1	many	TRBJ2-5
TGTGCCAGCATCCTTGGACGGGTAGGCAGCAATCAGCCCCAGCATTTT	CASILGRVGSNQPQHF	TRBV7-8	-	many	TRBJ1-5
TGCGCCAGCAGCTTGAAAGCGGGAGGTGGGGAGACCCAGTACTTC	CASSLKAGGGETQYF	TRBV5-1	TRBD2	-	TRBJ2-5
TGTGCCAGCAGTGCGACGGACTATGGCTACACCTTC	CASSATDYGYTF	TRBV6-4	-	few	TRBJ1-2